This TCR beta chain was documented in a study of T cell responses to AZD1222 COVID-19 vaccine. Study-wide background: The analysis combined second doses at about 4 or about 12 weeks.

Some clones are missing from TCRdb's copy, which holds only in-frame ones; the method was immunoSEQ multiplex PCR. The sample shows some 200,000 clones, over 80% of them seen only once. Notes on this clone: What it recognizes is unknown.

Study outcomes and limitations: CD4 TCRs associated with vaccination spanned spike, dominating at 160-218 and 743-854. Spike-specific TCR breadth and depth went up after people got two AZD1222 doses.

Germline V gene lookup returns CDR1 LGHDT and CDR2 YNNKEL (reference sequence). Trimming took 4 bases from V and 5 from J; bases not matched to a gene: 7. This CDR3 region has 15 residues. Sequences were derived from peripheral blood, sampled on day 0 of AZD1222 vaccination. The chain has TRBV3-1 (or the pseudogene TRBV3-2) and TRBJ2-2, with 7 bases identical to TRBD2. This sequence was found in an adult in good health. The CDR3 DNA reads TGTGCCAGCAGCCCCGGGACTATTGGGACCGGGGAGCTGTTTTTT. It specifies CASSPGTIGTGELFF.